The 8 T cell receptor beta chains given below trace back to one sample, sequenced in a study of blood T cell repertoires in COVID-19. Only in-frame clones appear in the TCRdb table, and some are missing; sequencing was by immunoSEQ multiplex PCR. The sample has some 200,000 clones; 75% to 90% are singletons. Sequencing was done on a sample of PBMCs or T cells enriched from blood (not recorded which). These receptor sequences come from a young woman in a cohort exposed to, infected with or recovered from COVID-19 (not recorded which).

The CDR3 region is CASSVGMEQGMTTEAFF. Written as DNA, the CDR3 is TGTGCCAGCAGCGTAGGTATGGAACAGGGTATGACCACTGAAGCTTTCTTT. This chain uses TRBV9 with TRBJ1-1, with D perhaps TRBD1 (6 bases). The V gene lost 0 bases and the J gene lost 4 bases, with 19 bases spanning the gap. The length of the CDR3 is 17 residues. Germline loops: CDR1 SGDLS, CDR2 YYNGEE.

The CDR3 loop reads CASSYSGQGYNEQFF. The DNA of the CDR3 is TGTGCCAGCAGTTACTCCGGACAGGGCTACAATGAGCAGTTCTTC. The V call is TRBV6-5, the J call TRBJ2-1, with 8 bases identical to TRBD1. This CDR3 contains 15 residues. V lost 0 bases and J lost 3; bases outside the gene matches: 1. Per germline, CDR1 MNHEY and CDR2 SVGAGI.

The chain employs TRBV10-3 and TRBJ2-5; 13 nucleotides line up with TRBD2. This CDR3 contains 17 residues. Germline CDR1 reads ENHRY; CDR2 reads SYGVKD. Trimming removed 2 bases from V and 3 bases from J; junction bases left unmatched: 6. DNA for the CDR3: TGTGCCATCAGTGAGCCCCTGGGGACTAGCGGGGAAGAGACCCAGTACTTC. It is translated as CAISEPLGTSGEETQYF.

The rearrangement joins TRBV5-1 to TRBJ1-2, with 7 nucleotides matching TRBD1. Germline CDR1 and CDR2: SGHRS and YFSETQ. The ends lost 4 bases at V and 5 bases at J; junction bases unmatched: 5. The CDR3 contains 13 residues. The CDR3 sequence is CASSQDRTYGYTF. The CDR3 nucleotides are TGCGCCAGCAGCCAGGACAGGACATATGGCTACACCTTC.

The V call is TRBV12-3 or TRBV12-4, the J call TRBJ1-1; perhaps TRBD1 as D (5 bases). V gave up 5 bases and J gave up 3 bases, with 10 bases separating them. The CDR3 loop spans 13 amino acids. This CDR3 is CASSGGTDTEAFF. The CDR3 DNA follows: TGTGCCAGCAGTGGGGGGACGGACACTGAAGCTTTCTTT.

The chain carries TRBV2 and TRBJ2-1, with a possible D match to TRBD2 (7 bases). The germline V and J ends were trimmed by 3 bases and 13 bases, with 10 bases remaining between them. The CDR3 is 11 amino acids. CDR1 and CDR2 (germline): SNHLY, FYNNEI. The CDR3 bases are TGTGCCAGCAGTGATGGCGGGGGCCAGTTCTTC. Protein product: CASSDGGGQFF.

The genes are TRBV2 and TRBJ1-5; D unclear. With 11 bases removed from V and 3 bases from J, the gap between germline ends came to 14 bases. This CDR3 spans 13 amino acids. Germline V gene data show CDR1 as SNHLY and CDR2 as FYNNEI. The CDR3 region has the DNA TGTGCCGGATCCAGCACTAACAATCAGCCCCAGCATTTT. It is translated as CAGSSTNNQPQHF.

This chain links TRBV5-1 with TRBJ2-2, with D possibly being TRBD2 (6 bases). Germline lookup yields CDR1 SGHRS and CDR2 YFSETQ. The V end lost 6 bases, the J end lost 2 bases, and 17 bases lay between the germline ends. The length of the CDR3 is 16 residues. The CDR3 nucleotides read TGCGCCAGCATCCCTGGTCGGGGGAGTAACACCGGGGAGCTGTTTTTT. It specifies CASIPGRGSNTGELFF.